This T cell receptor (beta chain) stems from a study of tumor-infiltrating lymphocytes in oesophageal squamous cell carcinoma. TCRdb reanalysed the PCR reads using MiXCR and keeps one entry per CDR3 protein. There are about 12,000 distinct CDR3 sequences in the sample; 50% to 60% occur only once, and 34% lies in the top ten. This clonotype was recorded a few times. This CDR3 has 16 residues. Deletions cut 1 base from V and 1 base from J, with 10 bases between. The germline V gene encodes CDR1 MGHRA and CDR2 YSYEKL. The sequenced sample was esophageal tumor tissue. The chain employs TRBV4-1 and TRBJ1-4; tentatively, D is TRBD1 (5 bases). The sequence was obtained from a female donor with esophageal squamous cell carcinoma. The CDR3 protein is CASSQGWGGTNEKLFF. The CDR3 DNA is TGCGCCAGCAGCCAAGGGTGGGGGGGAACTAATGAAAAACTGTTTTTT.